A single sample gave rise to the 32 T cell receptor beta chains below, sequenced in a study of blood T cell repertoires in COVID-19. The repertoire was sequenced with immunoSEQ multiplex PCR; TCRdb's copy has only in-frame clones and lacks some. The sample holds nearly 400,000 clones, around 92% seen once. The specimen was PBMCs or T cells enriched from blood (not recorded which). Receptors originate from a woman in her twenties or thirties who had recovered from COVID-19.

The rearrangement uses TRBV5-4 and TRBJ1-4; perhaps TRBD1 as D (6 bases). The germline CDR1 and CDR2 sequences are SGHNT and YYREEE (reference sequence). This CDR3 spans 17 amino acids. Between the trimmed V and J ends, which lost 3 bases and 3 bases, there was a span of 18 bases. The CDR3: CASSSGGGAMANEKLFF. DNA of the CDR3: TGTGCCAGCAGCTCTGGTGGGGGGGCGATGGCTAATGAAAAACTGTTTTTT.

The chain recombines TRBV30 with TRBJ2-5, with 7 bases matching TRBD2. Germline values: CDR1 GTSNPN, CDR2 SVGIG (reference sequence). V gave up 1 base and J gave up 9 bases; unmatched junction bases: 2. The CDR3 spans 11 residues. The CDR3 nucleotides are TGTGCCTGGAGTGGGGGACTACCCCAGTACTTC. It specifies CAWSGGLPQYF. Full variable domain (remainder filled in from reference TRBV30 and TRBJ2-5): SQTIHQWPATLVQPVGSPLSLECTVEGTSNPNLYWYRQAAGRGLQLLFYSVGIGQISSEVPQNLSASRPQDRQFILSSKKLLLSDSGFYLCAWSGGLPQYFGPGTRLLVL.

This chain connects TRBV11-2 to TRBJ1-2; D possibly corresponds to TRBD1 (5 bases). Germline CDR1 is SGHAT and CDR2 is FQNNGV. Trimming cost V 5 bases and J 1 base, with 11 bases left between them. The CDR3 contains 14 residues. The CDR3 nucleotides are TGTGCCAGCAGCAGTTTGGGGGGTAACTATGGCTACACCTTC. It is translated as CASSSLGGNYGYTF.

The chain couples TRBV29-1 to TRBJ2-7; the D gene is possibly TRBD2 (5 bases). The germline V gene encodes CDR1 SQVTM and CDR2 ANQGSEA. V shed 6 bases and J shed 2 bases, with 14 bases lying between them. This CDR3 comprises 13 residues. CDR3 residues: CSVIDYLTYEQYF. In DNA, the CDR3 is TGCAGCGTCATTGACTATCTTACCTACGAGCAGTACTTC.

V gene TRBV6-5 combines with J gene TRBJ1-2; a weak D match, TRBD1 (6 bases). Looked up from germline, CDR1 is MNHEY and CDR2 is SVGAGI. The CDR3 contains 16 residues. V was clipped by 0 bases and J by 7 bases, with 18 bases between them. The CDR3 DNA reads TGTGCCAGCAGTTACTCGAACCTTGCGGGGGCAAGTGGCTACACCTTC. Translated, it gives CASSYSNLAGASGYTF.

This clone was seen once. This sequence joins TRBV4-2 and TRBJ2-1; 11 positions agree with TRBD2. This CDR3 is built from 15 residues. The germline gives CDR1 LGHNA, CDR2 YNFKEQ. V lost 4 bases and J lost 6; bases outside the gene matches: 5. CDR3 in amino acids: CASSRTSGFINEQFF. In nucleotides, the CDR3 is TGTGCCAGCAGCCGGACTAGCGGGTTCATCAATGAGCAGTTCTTC.

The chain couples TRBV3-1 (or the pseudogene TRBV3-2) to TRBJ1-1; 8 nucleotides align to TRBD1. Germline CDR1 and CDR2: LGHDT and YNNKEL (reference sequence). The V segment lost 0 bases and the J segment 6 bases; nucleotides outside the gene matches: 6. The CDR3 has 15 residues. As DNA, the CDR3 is TGTGCCAGCAGCCAAGATGTCAGGGGGCGAGCTGAAGCTTTCTTT. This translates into CASSQDVRGRAEAFF.

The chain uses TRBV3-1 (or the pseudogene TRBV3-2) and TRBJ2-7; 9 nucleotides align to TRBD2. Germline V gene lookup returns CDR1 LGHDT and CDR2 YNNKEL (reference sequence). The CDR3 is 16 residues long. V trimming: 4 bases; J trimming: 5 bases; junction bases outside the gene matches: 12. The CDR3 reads CASSPTAGGIYHEQYF. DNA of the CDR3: TGTGCCAGCAGCCCCACAGCGGGAGGAATCTACCACGAGCAGTACTTC.

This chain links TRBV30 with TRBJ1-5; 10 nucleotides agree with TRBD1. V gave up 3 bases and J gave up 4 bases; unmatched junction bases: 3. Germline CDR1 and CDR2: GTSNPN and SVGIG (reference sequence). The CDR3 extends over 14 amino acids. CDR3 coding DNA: TGTGCCTGGAGCAGGACAGGGGGTAATCAGCCCCAGCATTTT. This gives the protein CAWSRTGGNQPQHF.

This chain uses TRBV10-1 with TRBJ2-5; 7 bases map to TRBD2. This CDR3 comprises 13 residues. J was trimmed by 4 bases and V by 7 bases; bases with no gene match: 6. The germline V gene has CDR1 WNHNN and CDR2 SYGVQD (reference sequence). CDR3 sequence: CASTGGVGETQYF. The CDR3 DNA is TGCGCCAGCACTGGGGGGGTGGGAGAGACCCAGTACTTC.

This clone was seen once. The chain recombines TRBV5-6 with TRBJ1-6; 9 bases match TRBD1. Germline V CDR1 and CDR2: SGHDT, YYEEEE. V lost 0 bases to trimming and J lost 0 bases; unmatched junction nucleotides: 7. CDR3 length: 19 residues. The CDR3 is CASSLAGQGKGSYNSPLHF. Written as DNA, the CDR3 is TGTGCCAGCAGCTTGGCGGGACAGGGTAAAGGCTCCTATAATTCACCCCTCCACTTT.

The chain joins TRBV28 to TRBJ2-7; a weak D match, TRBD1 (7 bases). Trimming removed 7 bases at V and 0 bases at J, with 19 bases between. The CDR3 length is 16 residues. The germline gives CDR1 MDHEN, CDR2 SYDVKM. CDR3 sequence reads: CASTSGGTPSSYEQYF. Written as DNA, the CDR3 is TGTGCCAGCACCTCAGGGGGGACTCCTAGCTCCTACGAGCAGTACTTC.

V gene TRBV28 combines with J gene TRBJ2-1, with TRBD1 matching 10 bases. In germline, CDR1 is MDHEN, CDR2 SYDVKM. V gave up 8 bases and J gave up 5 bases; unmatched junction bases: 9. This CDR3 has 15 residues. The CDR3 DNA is TGTGCCAGCTGGGAGACAGGGGGCCACCACAATGAGCAGTTCTTC. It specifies CASWETGGHHNEQFF.

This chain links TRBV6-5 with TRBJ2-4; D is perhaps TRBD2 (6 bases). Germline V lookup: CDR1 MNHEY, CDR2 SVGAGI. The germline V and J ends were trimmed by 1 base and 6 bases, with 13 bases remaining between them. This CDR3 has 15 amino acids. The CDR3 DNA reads TGTGCCAGCAGTTACTTTCAGGGAGGAGTAAACATTCAGTACTTC. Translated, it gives CASSYFQGGVNIQYF.

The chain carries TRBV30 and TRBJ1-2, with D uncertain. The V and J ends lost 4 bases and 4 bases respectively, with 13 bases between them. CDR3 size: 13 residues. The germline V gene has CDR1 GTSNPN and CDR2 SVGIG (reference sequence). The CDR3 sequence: CAWTFYEGYGYTF. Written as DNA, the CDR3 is TGTGCCTGGACCTTCTACGAGGGCTATGGCTACACCTTC.

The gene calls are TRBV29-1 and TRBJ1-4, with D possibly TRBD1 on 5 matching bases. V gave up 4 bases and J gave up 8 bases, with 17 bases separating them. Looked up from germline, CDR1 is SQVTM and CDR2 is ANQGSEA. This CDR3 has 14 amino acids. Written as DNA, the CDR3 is TGCAGCGTTGGTGGCGGGGGGACCCCCGAAAAACTGTTTTTT. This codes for CSVGGGGTPEKLFF.

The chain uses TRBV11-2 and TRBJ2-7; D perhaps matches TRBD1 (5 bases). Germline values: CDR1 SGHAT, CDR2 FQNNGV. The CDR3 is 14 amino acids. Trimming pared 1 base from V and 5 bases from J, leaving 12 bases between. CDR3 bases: TGTGCCAGCAGCTTAGGGCATCAGACAGACGAGCAGTACTTC. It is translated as CASSLGHQTDEQYF.

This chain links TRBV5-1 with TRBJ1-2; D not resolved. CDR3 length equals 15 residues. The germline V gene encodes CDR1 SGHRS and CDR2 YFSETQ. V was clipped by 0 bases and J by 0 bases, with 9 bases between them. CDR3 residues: CASSLGVSANYGYTF. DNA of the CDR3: TGCGCCAGCAGCTTGGGTGTTTCGGCTAACTATGGCTACACCTTC.

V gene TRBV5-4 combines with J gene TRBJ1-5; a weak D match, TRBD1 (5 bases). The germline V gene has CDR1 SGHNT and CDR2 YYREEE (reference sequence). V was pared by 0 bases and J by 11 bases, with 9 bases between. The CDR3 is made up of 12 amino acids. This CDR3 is CASSLGGGSQHF. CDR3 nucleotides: TGTGCCAGCAGCTTGGGCGGGGGGTCCCAGCATTTT.

The CDR3 protein is CASSQDRLETQYF. The DNA of the CDR3 is TGTGCCAGCAGCCAGGACAGGTTAGAGACCCAGTACTTC. This chain links TRBV7-9 with TRBJ2-5; 7 bases line up with TRBD1. The CDR3 covers 13 residues. Trimming removed 5 bases from V and 4 bases from J; junction bases left unmatched: 4. In germline, CDR1 is SEHNR, CDR2 FQNEAQ (reference sequence).

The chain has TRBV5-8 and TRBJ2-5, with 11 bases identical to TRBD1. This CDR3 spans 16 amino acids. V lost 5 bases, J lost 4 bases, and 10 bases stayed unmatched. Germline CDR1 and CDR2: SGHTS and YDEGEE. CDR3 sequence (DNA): TGTGCCAGCAGGCGAAGGGACAGGGGGAGGTCAGAGACCCAGTACTTC. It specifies CASRRRDRGRSETQYF.

The CDR3 nucleotides are TGTGCCAGCAGCTTAGCGGGCCTTAGCACAGATACGCAGTATTTT. It yields the protein CASSLAGLSTDTQYF. The rearrangement uses TRBV7-9 and TRBJ2-3; D uncertain. The V and J ends lost 0 bases and 0 bases respectively, with 7 bases between them. There are 15 residues in the CDR3. The germline CDR1 and CDR2 sequences are SEHNR and FQNEAQ (reference sequence).

DNA of the CDR3: TGTGCCAGTAGTATGGGGACAGGGGGTTTAACAGATACGCAGTATTTT. It yields the protein CASSMGTGGLTDTQYF. The rearrangement joins TRBV19 to TRBJ2-3; 11 positions match TRBD1. Germline trimming cut 3 bases from V and 3 bases from J; bases unmatched to any gene: 5. Germline lookup yields CDR1 LNHDA and CDR2 SQIVND (reference sequence). There are 16 residues in the CDR3.

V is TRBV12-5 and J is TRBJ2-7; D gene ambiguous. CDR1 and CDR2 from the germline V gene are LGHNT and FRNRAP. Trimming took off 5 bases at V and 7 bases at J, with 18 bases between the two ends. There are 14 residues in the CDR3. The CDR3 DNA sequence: TGTGCTAGTGGTCCCCTCACCCGTACCGCGGAGCAGTACTTC. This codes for CASGPLTRTAEQYF.

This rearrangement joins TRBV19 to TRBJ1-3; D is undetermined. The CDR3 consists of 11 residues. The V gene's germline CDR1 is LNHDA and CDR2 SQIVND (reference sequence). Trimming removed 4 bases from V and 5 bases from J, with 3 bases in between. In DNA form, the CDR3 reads TGTGCCAGTAGTACTCGAAACACCATATATTTT. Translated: CASSTRNTIYF.

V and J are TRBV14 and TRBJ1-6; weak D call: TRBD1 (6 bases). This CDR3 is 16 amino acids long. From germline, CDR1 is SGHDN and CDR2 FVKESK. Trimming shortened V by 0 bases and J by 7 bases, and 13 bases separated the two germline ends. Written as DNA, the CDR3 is TGTGCCAGCAGCCAAGATTTCACAGGGAGAAATTCACCCCTCCACTTT. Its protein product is CASSQDFTGRNSPLHF.

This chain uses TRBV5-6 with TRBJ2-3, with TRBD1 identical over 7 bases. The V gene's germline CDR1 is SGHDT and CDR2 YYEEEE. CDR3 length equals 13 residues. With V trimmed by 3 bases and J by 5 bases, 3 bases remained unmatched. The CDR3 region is CASSYDREDTQYF. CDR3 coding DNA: TGTGCCAGCAGCTATGACAGGGAAGATACGCAGTATTTT.

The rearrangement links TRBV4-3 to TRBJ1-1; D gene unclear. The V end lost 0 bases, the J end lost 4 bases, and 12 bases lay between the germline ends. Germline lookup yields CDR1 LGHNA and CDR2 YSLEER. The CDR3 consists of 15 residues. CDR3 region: CASSQDIPRGTEAFF. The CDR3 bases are TGCGCCAGCAGCCAAGATATTCCCCGGGGCACTGAAGCTTTCTTT.

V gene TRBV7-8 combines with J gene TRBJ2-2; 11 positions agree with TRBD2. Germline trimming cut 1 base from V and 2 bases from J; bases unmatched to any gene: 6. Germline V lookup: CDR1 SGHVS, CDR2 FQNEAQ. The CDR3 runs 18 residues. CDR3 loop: CASSLGGLAGLNTGELFF. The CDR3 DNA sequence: TGTGCCAGCAGCTTAGGAGGACTAGCGGGCCTCAACACCGGGGAGCTGTTTTTT. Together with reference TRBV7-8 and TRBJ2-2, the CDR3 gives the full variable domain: GAGVSQSPRYKVAKRGQDVALRCDPISGHVSLFWYQQALGQGPEFLTYFQNEAQLDKSGLPSDRFFAERPEGSVSTLKIQRTQQEDSAVYLCASSLGGLAGLNTGELFFGEGSRLTVL.

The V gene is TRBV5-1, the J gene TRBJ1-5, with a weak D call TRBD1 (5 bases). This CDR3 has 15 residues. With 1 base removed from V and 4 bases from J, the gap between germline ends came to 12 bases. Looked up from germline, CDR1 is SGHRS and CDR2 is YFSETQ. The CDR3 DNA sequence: TGCGCCAGCAGCTTGTCGGGGGGAGAGAATCAGCCCCAGCATTTT. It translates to CASSLSGGENQPQHF. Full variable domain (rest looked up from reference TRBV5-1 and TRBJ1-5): KAGVTQTPRYLIKTRGQQVTLSCSPISGHRSVSWYQQTPGQGLQFLFEYFSETQRNKGNFPGRFSGRQFSNSRSEMNVSTLELGDSALYLCASSLSGGENQPQHFGDGTRLSIL.

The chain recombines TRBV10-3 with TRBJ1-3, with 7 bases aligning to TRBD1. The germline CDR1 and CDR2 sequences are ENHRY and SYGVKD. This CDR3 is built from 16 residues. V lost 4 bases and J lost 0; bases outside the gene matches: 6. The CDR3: CAISGGTDYSGNTIYF. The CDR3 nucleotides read TGTGCCATCAGTGGGGGGACAGACTACTCTGGAAACACCATATATTTT.

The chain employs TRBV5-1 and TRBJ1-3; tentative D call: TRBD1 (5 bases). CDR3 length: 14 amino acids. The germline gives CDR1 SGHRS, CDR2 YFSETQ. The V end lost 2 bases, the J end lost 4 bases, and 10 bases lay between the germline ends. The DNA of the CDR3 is TGCGCCAGCAGCTTAGGGGTACTCGGAAACACCATATATTTT. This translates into CASSLGVLGNTIYF.